The clone carrying this T cell receptor delta chain has just a few counts. This entry belongs to a study of gamma-delta T cells after stem cell transplantation. TCRdb called clones from the RT-PCR reads again using CATT. Among about 10,000 delta-chain clones listed, approximately 38% were seen once. The TCR comes from a human donor. It is not recorded whose cells these are; they may come from a transplant donor. The sequencing input was gamma-delta T cells.

The CDR3 nucleotides read TGTGCCTGTGTCCGGCGGCCTTCCTACTGTATCGATAAACTCATCTTT. Amino acid sequence: CACVRRPSYCIDKLIF. This chain links TRDV2 with TRDJ1; TRDD2 matches at 9 bases. V lost 5 bases and J lost 4; bases outside the gene matches: 13. The CDR3 runs 16 residues. Germline values: CDR1 GEAIGNYY, CDR2 EKD.